The 19 T cell receptor beta chains below come from one sample, sequenced in a study of T-cell reconstitution after alpha-beta-depleted transplantation in children. As it was prepared, the TCRbeta library received unique molecular identifiers. MiXCR, run by TCRdb on the PCR reads, gives a single entry per CDR3 protein. The sample lists about 4,000 distinct CDR3 sequences; approximately 8.2% were seen once. Source: PBMCs, mostly from graft donor cells, taken 180 days after TCRalphabeta/CD19-depleted stem cell transplant. The origin of the receptors is a male patient aged 2 to 10 who had a stem cell transplant for acute lymphoblastic leukemia, so the T cells may come from the graft donor.

This clonotype was seen ten or more times. The chain employs TRBV6-7 and TRBJ2-1, with TRBD2 as a possible D gene (6 bases). TRBV6-7 is filed as an ORF, its function uncertain. Trimming took off 10 bases at V and 7 bases at J, with 26 bases between the two ends. CDR3 length: 16 residues. The CDR3: CANYLGEDHMWNEQFF. The DNA for the CDR3 is TGTGCCAACTATTTAGGGGAGGACCACATGTGGAATGAGCAGTTCTTC.

This clonotype was observed at least ten times. CDR3 region: CASTPLGSPNYGYTF. CDR3 sequence (DNA): TGTGCCAGCACACCCCTCGGGAGTCCTAACTATGGCTACACCTTC. The gene calls are TRBV12-3 or TRBV12-4 and TRBJ1-2; D is unclear. The germline V and J ends were trimmed by 7 bases and 0 bases, with 15 bases remaining between them. There are 15 residues in the CDR3.

This clonotype came up many times. The genes are TRBV11-3 and TRBJ2-1; the match to TRBD2 covers 7 bases. J was trimmed by 8 bases and V by 5 bases; bases with no gene match: 12. CDR1 and CDR2 from the germline V gene are SGHNT and YENEEA. The CDR3 extends over 15 amino acids. The CDR3 bases are TGTGCCAGCAGCCCAACGACTAGCAATGATTATGAGCAGTTCTTC. Translation: CASSPTTSNDYEQFF.

This clonotype has more than one count but fewer than ten. The chain links TRBV30 to TRBJ2-2, with 8 bases fitting TRBD2. The CDR3 contains 15 residues. Germline V lookup: CDR1 GTSNPN, CDR2 SVGIG (reference sequence). V gave up 2 bases and J gave up 5 bases; unmatched junction bases: 7. The chain's CDR3 is CAWSTPGGFTGELFF. As DNA, the CDR3 is TGTGCCTGGAGTACCCCGGGGGGGTTTACCGGGGAGCTGTTTTTT.

This clonotype was seen ten or more times. The chain has TRBV4-2 and TRBJ2-7, with 10 bases lining up with TRBD2. CDR1 and CDR2 from the germline V gene are LGHNA and YNFKEQ. Trimming took 4 bases from V and 0 from J; bases not matched to a gene: 12. This CDR3 is built from 18 residues. The CDR3 region is CASSPQNGAGGLSYEQYF. Written as DNA, the CDR3 is TGTGCCAGCAGCCCTCAAAATGGAGCGGGAGGGCTCTCCTACGAGCAGTACTTC.

The table lists this clonotype with a few counts. The chain joins TRBV5-6 to TRBJ2-7; D remains ambiguous. The length of the CDR3 is 13 residues. With 4 bases removed from V and 6 bases from J, the gap between germline ends came to 14 bases. Germline-derived CDR1 and CDR2 are SGHDT and YYEEEE. The CDR3 region is CASSPGGRCEQYF. The CDR3 DNA reads as TGTGCCAGCAGCCCCGGTGGGCGCTGCGAGCAGTACTTC.

The V call is TRBV5-6, the J call TRBJ2-5; D tentatively fits TRBD1 or TRBD2 (5 bases each). Germline CDR1 reads SGHDT; CDR2 reads YYEEEE. Trimming took off 9 bases at V and 4 bases at J, with 16 bases between the two ends. The CDR3 sequence is 13 residues long. The CDR3 spells CAMGSGRLETQYF. CDR3 sequence (DNA): TGTGCCATGGGCTCGGGGCGGTTAGAGACCCAGTACTTC.

Judged by abundance, this clonotype is medium-sized (0.01 to 0.1%). The gene calls are TRBV7-2 and TRBJ2-1; unclear D gene. There are 13 residues in the CDR3. The germline V and J ends were trimmed by 5 bases and 9 bases, with 14 bases remaining between them. Per the germline V gene, CDR1 is SGHTA and CDR2 is FQGNSA. CDR3 nucleotides: TGTGCCAGCAGCACGGACGGTGCCGGTGAGCAGTTCTTC. Its protein product is CASSTDGAGEQFF.

By sample share, this clonotype is medium-sized. The chain recombines TRBV28 with TRBJ1-5; D unclear. The CDR3 contains 15 residues. Per the germline V gene, CDR1 is MDHEN and CDR2 is SYDVKM. Trimming pared 2 bases from V and 7 bases from J, leaving 15 bases between. Here the CDR3 DNA reads TGTGCCAGCAGTTTAATCGGCGGGTTGCGGCAGCCCCAGCATTTT. This encodes CASSLIGGLRQPQHF.

This clonotype was seen ten or more times. This chain links TRBV7-9 with TRBJ2-3, with 9 nucleotides matching TRBD1. The CDR3 spans 14 residues. In germline, CDR1 is SEHNR, CDR2 FQNEAQ (reference sequence). J gave up 3 bases and V 6 bases, and 4 bases lay outside the gene matches. CDR3 protein: CASRSGTGTDTQYF. CDR3 coding DNA: TGTGCCAGCAGGTCCGGGACAGGGACAGATACGCAGTATTTT.

This clonotype appeared a few times. The chain employs TRBV5-5 and TRBJ1-1; D not resolved. Germline CDR1 is SGHKS and CDR2 is YYEKEE (reference sequence). The CDR3 loop spans 13 amino acids. Trimming shortened V by 9 bases and J by 0 bases, and 12 bases separated the two germline ends. CDR3: CAMGLDVNTEAFF. CDR3 in DNA: TGTGCCATGGGCTTGGACGTGAACACTGAAGCTTTCTTT.

Ten or more counts support this clonotype. The V gene is TRBV7-9, the J gene TRBJ2-5, with D perhaps matching TRBD2 (7 bases). Germline CDR1 SEHNR, CDR2 FQNEAQ (reference sequence). Trimming cost V 7 bases and J 2 bases, with 14 bases left between them. This CDR3 is 14 amino acids long. CDR3 nucleotide sequence: TGTGCCAGCACCAAGGGGGGGGGGCAAGAGACCCAGTACTTC. It specifies CASTKGGGQETQYF.

This clonotype was counted ten times or more. J is TRBJ2-7 and V is TRBV28, with 9 bases fitting TRBD1. After removal of 8 bases from V and 4 bases from J, the junction contained 12 bases not matched to a gene. The CDR3 runs 15 residues. Germline V lookup: CDR1 MDHEN, CDR2 SYDVKM. The CDR3 sequence: CASPPSGTGSYEQYF. The CDR3 coding sequence is TGTGCCAGCCCGCCCTCCGGGACAGGGAGTTACGAGCAGTACTTC.

Comment on this clonotype: Its ends do not fully match the called genes, so a read error is possible. This rearrangement joins TRBV5-6 to TRBJ2-7; no clear D gene. CDR3 size: 13 residues. The V gene's germline CDR1 is SGHDT and CDR2 YYEEEE. This CDR3 is CAISPGGLCEQYF. The CDR3 nucleotides are TGTGCCATCAGCCCCGGTGGGCTGTGCGAGCAGTACTTC.

This clonotype was recorded many times. J is TRBJ2-1 and V is TRBV4-1; D might be TRBD2 (5 bases). V was trimmed by 2 bases and J by 7 bases, leaving 21 bases between them. Germline V gene sequence: CDR1 MGHRA, CDR2 YSYEKL. The CDR3 runs to 17 residues. The CDR3 reads CASSQTNSAARGNEQFF. The CDR3 DNA follows: TGCGCCAGCAGCCAAACAAACTCTGCAGCTCGAGGGAATGAGCAGTTCTTC.

This clonotype appeared many times. The CDR3 region is CASSRRHGYTF. The CDR3 region has the DNA TGTGCCAGCAGTAGGAGGCATGGCTACACCTTC. The V gene is TRBV12-3 or TRBV12-4, the J gene TRBJ1-2; D not resolved. Trimming removed 5 bases at V and 6 bases at J, with 7 bases between. This CDR3 region has 11 residues.

This clonotype appeared many times. The chain couples TRBV24-1 to TRBJ2-1, with D uncertain. This CDR3 comprises 16 residues. Germline CDR1 reads KGHDR; CDR2 reads SFDVKD. V lost 3 bases and J lost 0, with 11 bases in between. CDR3 sequence: CATSDRASGSYNEQFF. The DNA for the CDR3 is TGTGCCACCAGTGATCGCGCCTCTGGCTCCTACAATGAGCAGTTCTTC.

This clonotype has ten or more counts. The chain is built from TRBV19 and TRBJ1-2, with 7 positions matching TRBD1. This CDR3 spans 14 amino acids. The V segment lost 3 bases and the J segment 3 bases; nucleotides outside the gene matches: 4. In germline, CDR1 is LNHDA, CDR2 SQIVND (reference sequence). CDR3: CASSIRQGDYGYTF. In DNA, the CDR3 is TGTGCCAGTAGTATTCGGCAGGGGGACTATGGCTACACCTTC.

This clonotype has ten or more counts. The chain is built from TRBV7-9 and TRBJ2-1; 8 nucleotides align to TRBD2. The J segment lost 16 bases and the V segment lost 7 bases, leaving 15 bases of the junction unmatched. In germline, CDR1 is SEHNR, CDR2 FQNEAQ (reference sequence). The CDR3 has 13 residues. The CDR3 nucleotides read TGTGCCAGCACCTCCCAGGCGGGAGGCCCGAGTTTCTTC. Its translation: CASTSQAGGPSFF.